This T cell receptor (beta chain) was found in a study of cytomegalovirus exposure and HLA in healthy donors (dated by TCRdb to about 2017). About the full investigation: The 650 to 750 repertoires of the first cohort and the roughly 110 validation repertoires were produced on the same platform, according to a later analysis. The study aimed to test whether cataloging public T cell receptors could reveal signatures of past pathogen exposure. Along with the approximately 670-subject first cohort, a separate validation cohort of about 110 different subjects was used. To predict cytomegalovirus infection status, the study combined high-throughput TCR immunosequencing, statistical association of individual TCRs with disease status, and machine learning.

Remarks on this clone: Its antigen target is currently unknown. No much larger clone exists at a distance of one base, and base qualities are not known.

Broad study findings and their caveats: Most TCR sequences were seen in very few donors, while some public TCRs were found in many individuals. Subsequent analysis determined that TCRs grouped into clusters in the first cohort also showed a tendency toward co-occurrence across the roughly 110 validation repertoires, and 94% of cluster scores exceeded 0. The authors suggested that the approach could potentially be extended to other disease states and immunological phenotypes. In vitro tests confirmed that three of the cytomegalovirus-associated TCR beta chains recognize cytomegalovirus antigens. The classifier was reported to diagnose cytomegalovirus status with high specificity and sensitivity in both the original cohort and the validation cohort. A later analysis lacked HLA typing for the validation cohort, so it scored co-occurrence in that cohort across all 120 repertoires. A total of 164 TCR beta chains were listed by the study as associated with cytomegalovirus.

CDR1 and CDR2 were assigned from the germline V gene as MNHNS and SASEGT. Trimming takes 8 bases from V and 7 bases from J, and the germline ends sit 15 bases apart. The CDR3 sequence holds 13 residues, the cysteine and phenylalanine included. This entry keeps only the CDR3 DNA: 39 bases, framed from base 1. Library preparation employed the immunoSEQ multiplex PCR assay. On the study's bioinformatics: A statistical classification framework was built for diagnosing cytomegalovirus status from the catalog of TCR beta chain sequences. In its TCRdb copy, this immuneACCESS table keeps in-frame sequences only and misses some clones. Where compared with another copy, unresolved V genes explain less than half of these, and the others have no known cause. The V and J calls and clone size are taken from that table; D and trimming were inferred from the DNA. The sample table holds 150,000 to 200,000 clones, of which about 88% were seen once. The ten most abundant clones make up just under 3% of the sample.

Separate from the approximately 730-subject first cohort, the validation cohort of about 130 subjects was the group to which the donors belonged. The receptor was derived from a man aged 18 to 35 in good health and CMV-seronegative. This receptor chain uses TRBV6-1 and TRBJ1-3; tentative D gene TRBD1, with 5 bases matching. Source material: PBMCs. The CDR3 region: CASLDGRVNTIYF. The DNA sequence reads TGTGCCAGCCTGGATGGCAGGGTCAACACCATATATTTT.